This T cell receptor (beta chain) was documented in a study of T cell changes during pregnancy in multiple sclerosis. Profiling relied on immunoSEQ multiplex PCR, and the TCRdb table lists in-frame clones only, not all of them. The sample records around 50,000 clones, over 90% being singletons. CDR1 is SGHRS, CDR2 YFSETQ, per germline. Trimming cost V 0 bases and J 5 bases; bases outside gene matches: 2. The CDR3 totals 13 residues. This chain joins TRBV5-1 and TRBJ2-7; 7 positions agree with TRBD1. Specimen: CD4+ T cells from peripheral blood mononuclear cells, collected after pregnancy. This TCR came from a female donor in good health, enrolled as a control in a pregnancy study. CDR3 bases: TGCGCCAGCAGCTTGGGGGACAGACACGAGCAGTACTTC. Protein sequence: CASSLGDRHEQYF.